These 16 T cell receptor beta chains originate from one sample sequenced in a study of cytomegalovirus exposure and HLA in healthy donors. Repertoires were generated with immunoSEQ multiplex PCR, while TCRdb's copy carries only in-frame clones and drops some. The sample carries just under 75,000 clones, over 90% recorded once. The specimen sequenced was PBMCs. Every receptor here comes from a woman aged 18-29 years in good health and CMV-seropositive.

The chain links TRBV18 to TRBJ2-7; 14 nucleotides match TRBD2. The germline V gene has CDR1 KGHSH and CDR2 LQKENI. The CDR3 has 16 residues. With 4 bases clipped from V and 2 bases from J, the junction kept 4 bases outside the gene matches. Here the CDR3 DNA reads TGTGCCAGCTCACGCGGGACTAGCGGGGGAACCTACGAGCAGTACTTC. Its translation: CASSRGTSGGTYEQYF.

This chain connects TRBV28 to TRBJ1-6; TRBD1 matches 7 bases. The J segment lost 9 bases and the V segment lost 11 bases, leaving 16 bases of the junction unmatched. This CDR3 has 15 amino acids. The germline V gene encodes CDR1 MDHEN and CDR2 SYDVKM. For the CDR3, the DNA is TGTGCCGCTACGGGACAGCCGGATCATCTTTCACCCCTCCACTTT. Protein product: CAATGQPDHLSPLHF.

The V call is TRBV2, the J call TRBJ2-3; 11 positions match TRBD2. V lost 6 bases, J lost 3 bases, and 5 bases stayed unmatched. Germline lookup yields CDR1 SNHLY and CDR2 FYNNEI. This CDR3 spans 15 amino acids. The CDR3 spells CASRDTSGGTDTQYF. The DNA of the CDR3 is TGTGCCAGCAGAGATACTAGCGGGGGAACAGATACGCAGTATTTT.

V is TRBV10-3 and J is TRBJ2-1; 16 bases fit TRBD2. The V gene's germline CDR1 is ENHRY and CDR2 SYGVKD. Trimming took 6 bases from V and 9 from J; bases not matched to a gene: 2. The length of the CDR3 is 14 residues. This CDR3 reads CAIRGLAGGGEQFF. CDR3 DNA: TGTGCCATCAGGGGACTAGCGGGAGGGGGTGAGCAGTTCTTC.

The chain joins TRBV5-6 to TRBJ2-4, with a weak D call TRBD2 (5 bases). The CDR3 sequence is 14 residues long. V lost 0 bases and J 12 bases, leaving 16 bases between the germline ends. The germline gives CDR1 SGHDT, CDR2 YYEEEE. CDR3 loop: CASSLGLATSDQYF. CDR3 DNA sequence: TGTGCCAGCAGCTTGGGTCTAGCTACAAGCGATCAGTACTTC.

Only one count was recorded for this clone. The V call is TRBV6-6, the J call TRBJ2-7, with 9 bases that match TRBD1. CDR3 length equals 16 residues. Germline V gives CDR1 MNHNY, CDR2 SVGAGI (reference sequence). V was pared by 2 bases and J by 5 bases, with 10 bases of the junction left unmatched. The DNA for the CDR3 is TGTGCCAGCAGTTACGCGGTGACAGGGGGTTGGGACGAGCAGTACTTC. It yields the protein CASSYAVTGGWDEQYF.

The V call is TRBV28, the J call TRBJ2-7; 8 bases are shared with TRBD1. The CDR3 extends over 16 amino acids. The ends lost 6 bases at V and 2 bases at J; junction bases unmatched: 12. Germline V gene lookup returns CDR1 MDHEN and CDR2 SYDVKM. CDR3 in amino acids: CASSRADRVWTYEQYF. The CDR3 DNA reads TGTGCCAGCAGCCGTGCGGACAGGGTTTGGACCTACGAGCAGTACTTC.

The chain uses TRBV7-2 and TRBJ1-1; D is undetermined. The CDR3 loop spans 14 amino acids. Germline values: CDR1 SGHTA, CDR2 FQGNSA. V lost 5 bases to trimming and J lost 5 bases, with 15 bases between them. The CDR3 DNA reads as TGTGCCAGCAGCCGCCCGGGAGGAACAACTGAAGCTTTCTTT. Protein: CASSRPGGTTEAFF.

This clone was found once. CDR3 protein: CASSGDRGRDTEAFF. The CDR3 DNA reads TGTGCCAGCAGCGGGGACAGGGGGCGGGACACTGAAGCTTTCTTT. The rearrangement joins TRBV28 to TRBJ1-1; 12 positions match TRBD1. This CDR3 contains 15 residues. Trimming cost V 6 bases and J 3 bases; bases outside gene matches: 5. Per germline, CDR1 MDHEN and CDR2 SYDVKM. The full variable domain, rest sourced from reference TRBV28 and TRBJ1-1, is DVKVTQSSRYLVKRTGEKVFLECVQDMDHENMFWYRQDPGLGLRLIYFSYDVKMKEKGDIPEGYSVSREKKERFSLILESASTNQTSMYLCASSGDRGRDTEAFFGQGTRLTVV.

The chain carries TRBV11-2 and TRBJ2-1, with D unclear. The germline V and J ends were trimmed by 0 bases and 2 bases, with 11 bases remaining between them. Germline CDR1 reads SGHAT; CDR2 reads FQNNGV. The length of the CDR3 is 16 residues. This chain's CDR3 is CASSLEVRVTYNEQFF. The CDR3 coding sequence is TGTGCCAGCAGCTTAGAGGTACGGGTAACCTACAATGAGCAGTTCTTC. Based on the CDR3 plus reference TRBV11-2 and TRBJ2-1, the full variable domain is EAGVAQSPRYKIIEKRQSVAFWCNPISGHATLYWYQQILGQGPKLLIQFQNNGVVDDSQLPKDRFSAERLKGVDSTLKIQPAKLEDSAVYLCASSLEVRVTYNEQFFGPGTRLTVL.

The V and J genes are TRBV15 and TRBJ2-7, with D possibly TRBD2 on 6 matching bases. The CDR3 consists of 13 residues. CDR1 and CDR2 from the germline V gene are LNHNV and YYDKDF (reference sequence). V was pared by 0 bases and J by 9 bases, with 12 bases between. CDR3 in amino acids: CATSRDGSGGQYF. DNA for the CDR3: TGTGCCACCAGCAGAGATGGATCCGGGGGGCAGTACTTC.

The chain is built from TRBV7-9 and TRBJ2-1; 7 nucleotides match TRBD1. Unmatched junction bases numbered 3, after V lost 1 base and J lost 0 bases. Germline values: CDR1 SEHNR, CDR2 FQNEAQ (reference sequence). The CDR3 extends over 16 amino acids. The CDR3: CASSLDRGSSYNEQFF. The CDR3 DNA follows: TGTGCCAGCAGCTTAGACAGGGGCAGCTCCTACAATGAGCAGTTCTTC.

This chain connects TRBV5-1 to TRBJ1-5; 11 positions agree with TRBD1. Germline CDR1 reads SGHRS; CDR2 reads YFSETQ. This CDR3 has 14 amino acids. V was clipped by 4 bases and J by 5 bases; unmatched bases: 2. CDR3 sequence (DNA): TGCGCCAGCAGCCAGGGACAGGGGGATCAGCCCCAGCATTTT. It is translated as CASSQGQGDQPQHF.

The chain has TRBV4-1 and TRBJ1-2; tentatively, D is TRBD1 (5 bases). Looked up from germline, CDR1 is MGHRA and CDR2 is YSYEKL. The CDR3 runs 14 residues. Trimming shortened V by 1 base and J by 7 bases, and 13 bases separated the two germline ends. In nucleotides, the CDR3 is TGCGCCAGCAGCCAAGGTAATCAGGGCGGTGGCTACACCTTC. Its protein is CASSQGNQGGGYTF.

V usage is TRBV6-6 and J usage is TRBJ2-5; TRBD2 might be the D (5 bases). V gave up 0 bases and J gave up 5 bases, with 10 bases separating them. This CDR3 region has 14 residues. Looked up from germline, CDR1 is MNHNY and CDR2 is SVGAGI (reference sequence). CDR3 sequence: CASSYSTRGETQYF. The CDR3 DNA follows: TGTGCCAGCAGTTACTCGACACGCGGGGAGACCCAGTACTTC.

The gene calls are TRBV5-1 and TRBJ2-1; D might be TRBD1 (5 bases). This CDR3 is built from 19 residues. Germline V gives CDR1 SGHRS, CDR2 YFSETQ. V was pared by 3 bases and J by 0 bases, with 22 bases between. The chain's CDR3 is CASSYTAPLQGSSYNEQFF. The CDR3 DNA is TGCGCCAGCAGCTACACCGCACCCCTCCAGGGTAGCTCCTACAATGAGCAGTTCTTC.